What follows is one T cell receptor beta chain and its context. This entry belongs to a study of control samples from healthy donors and cancer patients. From germline, CDR1 is SGHVS and CDR2 FQNEAQ. The length of the CDR3 is 15 residues. The V segment lost 4 bases and the J segment 7 bases; nucleotides outside the gene matches: 7. Clones were read by immunoSEQ multiplex PCR, and TCRdb kept only the in-frame ones, dropping some. The sample has about 12,000 clones; roughly 88% are singletons. This TCR came from a male donor with melanoma. V usage is TRBV7-8 and J usage is TRBJ1-4; 9 nucleotides agree with TRBD1. Sequencing was performed on formalin-fixed, paraffin-embedded tissue. CDR3 residues: CASSSRRDRAEKLFF. The CDR3 DNA sequence: TGTGCCAGCAGCTCCCGCCGGGACAGGGCTGAAAAACTGTTTTTT.